Listed here are 28 T cell receptor beta chains from one sample, sequenced in a study of T-cell reconstitution after alpha-beta-depleted transplantation in children. Preparation of the TCRbeta library used unique molecular identifiers. TCRdb re-derived calls from the PCR reads in MiXCR, one entry per CDR3 protein. The data contain some 500,000 distinct CDR3 sequences, approximately 20% of them singletons. The source was PBMCs from the stem cell graft donor, collected from the stem cell graft. The receptors stem from a human donor who donated a stem cell graft to a child with acute lymphoblastic leukemia.

This clonotype was counted between two and nine times. This rearrangement joins TRBV19 to TRBJ2-7; 7 bases are shared with TRBD2. Germline CDR1 is LNHDA and CDR2 is SQIVND (reference sequence). V lost 4 bases and J lost 5; bases outside the gene matches: 5. The CDR3 totals 13 residues. The CDR3 here is CASSTSGGDEQYF. The CDR3 nucleotides read TGTGCCAGTAGTACTAGCGGAGGGGACGAGCAGTACTTC.

In this sample, this clonotype turned up a few times. The V and J genes are TRBV29-1 and TRBJ2-3; a possible D gene is TRBD2 (6 bases). The V and J ends lost 4 bases and 0 bases respectively, with 14 bases between them. The CDR3 covers 15 residues. The germline CDR1 and CDR2 sequences are SQVTM and ANQGSEA. The CDR3 reads CSVAGLATSTDTQYF. The CDR3 coding sequence is TGCAGCGTTGCCGGGCTAGCGACTAGCACAGATACGCAGTATTTT.

This clonotype occurred a few times. This sequence joins TRBV15 and TRBJ2-2; D may be TRBD1 or TRBD2 (5 bases each). The V and J ends lost 9 bases and 7 bases respectively, with 21 bases between them. CDR3 length: 15 amino acids. The V gene's germline CDR1 is LNHNV and CDR2 YYDKDF (reference sequence). CDR3 region: CATSRGPSSNGELFF. The CDR3 nucleotides are TGTGCCACTAGTAGGGGACCATCCTCGAACGGGGAGCTGTTTTTT.

This clonotype showed up just a few times. V is TRBV5-1 and J is TRBJ2-1; TRBD1 or TRBD2 may be the D gene (6 bases each). Germline CDR1 is SGHRS and CDR2 is YFSETQ. The CDR3 has 12 residues. Trimming pared 5 bases from V and 10 bases from J, leaving 13 bases between. The CDR3: CASRRGAREQFF. CDR3 coding DNA: TGCGCCAGCAGGAGGGGGGCTAGGGAGCAGTTCTTC. Combining the CDR3 with reference TRBV5-1 and TRBJ2-1 gives the whole variable domain KAGVTQTPRYLIKTRGQQVTLSCSPISGHRSVSWYQQTPGQGLQFLFEYFSETQRNKGNFPGRFSGRQFSNSRSEMNVSTLELGDSALYLCASRRGAREQFFGPGTRLTVL.

The chain is built from TRBV4-1 and TRBJ2-7; no clear D. Between the trimmed V and J ends, which lost 3 bases and 6 bases, there was a span of 12 bases. Germline V gene sequence: CDR1 MGHRA, CDR2 YSYEKL. The CDR3 has 13 amino acids. This chain's CDR3 is CASSHPLGSEQYF. CDR3 DNA: TGCGCCAGCAGCCACCCCCTGGGTTCCGAGCAGTACTTC.

This clonotype was observed a handful of times. The chain joins TRBV5-1 to TRBJ1-2, with TRBD1 identical over 7 bases. V lost 5 bases and J lost 0; bases outside the gene matches: 10. The V gene's germline CDR1 is SGHRS and CDR2 YFSETQ. CDR3 length: 16 amino acids. The CDR3 nucleotides read TGCGCCAGCAGAGGGGACAGCGGGGCCACTAACTATGGCTACACCTTC. Translating gives CASRGDSGATNYGYTF.

This clonotype has just a few counts. J is TRBJ2-3 and V is TRBV15, with D perhaps matching TRBD1 (6 bases). The CDR3 sequence is 16 residues long. The V gene lost 2 bases and the J gene lost 0 bases, with 12 bases spanning the gap. The germline V gene has CDR1 LNHNV and CDR2 YYDKDF (reference sequence). The CDR3 is CATSRRTVESTDTQYF. The DNA for the CDR3 is TGTGCCACCAGCAGACGGACAGTAGAAAGCACAGATACGCAGTATTTT.

The rearrangement uses TRBV4-1 and TRBJ2-7, with D possibly matching TRBD2 (5 bases). Germline loops: CDR1 MGHRA, CDR2 YSYEKL. Trimming left V 3 bases short and J 1 base short, with 13 bases between. The CDR3 sequence is 15 residues long. CDR3 loop: CASSHGPAASYEQYF. The CDR3 DNA is TGCGCCAGCAGCCACGGACCAGCGGCTTCCTACGAGCAGTACTTC.

The sample holds many counts of this clonotype. An end of the junction does not agree with germline; a read error may underlie this. The chain is built from TRBV5-1 and TRBJ2-7; D is perhaps TRBD2 (7 bases). From germline, CDR1 is SGHRS and CDR2 YFSETQ. This CDR3 comprises 13 residues. The CDR3 is CASRGGSSYEQYF. The DNA of the CDR3 is TGTGCCAGCAGGGGCGGGAGCTCCTACGAGCAGTACTTC.

This chain connects TRBV24-1 to TRBJ2-1; no firm D call. Germline V gene sequence: CDR1 KGHDR, CDR2 SFDVKD. Deletions cut 3 bases from V and 6 bases from J, with 11 bases between. The CDR3 covers 14 residues. CDR3 nucleotide sequence: TGTGCCACCAGTGATCTACCCGTGGGCAATGAGCAGTTCTTC. This sequence encodes CATSDLPVGNEQFF.

This chain connects TRBV5-1 to TRBJ2-3; 8 bases are a match to TRBD2. V shed 1 base, J shed 6 bases, and the junction held 7 bases outside the gene matches. The CDR3 is 15 amino acids. Germline CDR1 reads SGHRS; CDR2 reads YFSETQ. CDR3 nucleotides: TGCGCCAGCAGCTTGCAAGCGGGAGATGGGGATACGCAGTATTTT. This translates into CASSLQAGDGDTQYF.

The genes are TRBV5-1 and TRBJ2-1, with 7 bases lining up with TRBD2. The V and J ends lost 7 bases and 0 bases, in that order; junction bases with no gene match: 4. Germline-derived CDR1 and CDR2 are SGHRS and YFSETQ. The CDR3 has 14 amino acids. The CDR3 loop reads CASGRESSYNEQFF. DNA for the CDR3: TGCGCCAGCGGGAGGGAGAGCTCCTACAATGAGCAGTTCTTC. Drawing the rest from reference TRBV5-1 and TRBJ2-1, the complete variable domain is KAGVTQTPRYLIKTRGQQVTLSCSPISGHRSVSWYQQTPGQGLQFLFEYFSETQRNKGNFPGRFSGRQFSNSRSEMNVSTLELGDSALYLCASGRESSYNEQFFGPGTRLTVL.

The V call is TRBV27, the J call TRBJ1-5; 11 bases fit TRBD1. Germline CDR1 reads MNHEY; CDR2 reads SMNVEV (reference sequence). The CDR3 contains 15 residues. Trimming cost V 5 bases and J 6 bases; bases outside gene matches: 6. Written as DNA, the CDR3 is TGTGCCAGCAGTGACGGACAGGGGGCGATTCAGCCCCAGCATTTT. It specifies CASSDGQGAIQPQHF.

The gene calls are TRBV27 and TRBJ1-2; 8 positions agree with TRBD1. Germline CDR1 MNHEY, CDR2 SMNVEV (reference sequence). The CDR3 spans 13 residues. Germline trimming cut 3 bases from V and 8 bases from J; bases unmatched to any gene: 5. The chain's CDR3 is CASSFQGATGYTF. CDR3 in DNA: TGTGCCAGCAGTTTCCAGGGGGCGACCGGCTACACCTTC.

In DNA, the CDR3 is TGTGCCAGTAGGTGGGGCGTCGGATCCGGGGAGCTGTTTTTT. Amino acid sequence: CASRWGVGSGELFF. This rearrangement joins TRBV19 to TRBJ2-2, with a tentative D call TRBD1 (5 bases). The V end lost 6 bases, the J end lost 6 bases, and 14 bases lay between the germline ends. The CDR3 length is 14 residues. Germline V gives CDR1 LNHDA, CDR2 SQIVND (reference sequence).

The chain employs TRBV20-1 and TRBJ1-1; D might be TRBD1 (6 bases). The germline V and J ends were trimmed by 6 bases and 0 bases, with 17 bases remaining between them. The CDR3 is 15 residues long. Germline CDR1 and CDR2: DFQATT and SNEGSKA (reference sequence). The CDR3 coding sequence is TGCAGTGCCAGAAAGGACAGCTTCATGAACACTGAAGCTTTCTTT. It specifies CSARKDSFMNTEAFF.

The rearrangement links TRBV2 to TRBJ2-1; D unclear. Looked up from germline, CDR1 is SNHLY and CDR2 is FYNNEI. V shed 5 bases and J shed 10 bases, with 15 bases lying between them. The CDR3 is 13 residues long. CDR3 sequence (DNA): TGTGCCAGCAGTCCCACCTCTAGAGGCGAGCAGTTCTTC. It is translated as CASSPTSRGEQFF. The whole variable domain, remainder taken from reference TRBV2 and TRBJ2-1, is EPEVTQTPSHQVTQMGQEVILRCVPISNHLYFYWYRQILGQKVEFLVSFYNNEISEKSEIFDDQFSVERPDGSNFTLKIRSTKLEDSAMYFCASSPTSRGEQFFGPGTRLTVL.

The J gene is TRBJ2-7, the V gene TRBV29-1; TRBD1 might be the D (5 bases). This CDR3 spans 12 amino acids. The germline V and J ends were trimmed by 5 bases and 3 bases, with 11 bases remaining between them. CDR1 SQVTM and CDR2 ANQGSEA come from the germline V gene. The CDR3 loop is CSVKDTNYEQYF. CDR3 DNA sequence: TGCAGCGTTAAGGACACCAACTACGAGCAGTACTTC.

This chain joins TRBV29-1 and TRBJ2-7, with 12 bases aligning to TRBD2. The J segment lost 7 bases and the V segment lost 4 bases, leaving 2 bases of the junction unmatched. CDR3 size: 12 residues. Germline assignment: CDR1 SQVTM and CDR2 ANQGSEA. DNA for the CDR3: TGCAGCGTTGGACTAGCGGGAGTTGAGCAGTACTTC. Its translation is CSVGLAGVEQYF.

The V and J genes are TRBV11-2 and TRBJ2-2; D unclear. The CDR3 contains 15 residues. Per the germline V gene, CDR1 is SGHAT and CDR2 is FQNNGV. V gave up 1 base and J gave up 3 bases, with 9 bases separating them. CDR3 protein: CASSLVNTYTGELFF. CDR3 in DNA: TGTGCCAGCAGCTTAGTAAACACCTACACCGGGGAGCTGTTTTTT.

The genes are TRBV5-4 and TRBJ2-1; 11 bases align to TRBD2. Germline loops: CDR1 SGHNT, CDR2 YYREEE (reference sequence). CDR3 length: 17 amino acids. The ends lost 4 bases at V and 4 bases at J; junction bases unmatched: 10. The CDR3 loop is CASSLPSGLAGYNEQFF. The CDR3 region has the DNA TGTGCCAGCAGCCTACCTTCCGGACTAGCGGGTTACAATGAGCAGTTCTTC. The whole variable domain, remainder taken from reference TRBV5-4 and TRBJ2-1, is ETGVTQSPTHLIKTRGQQVTLRCSSQSGHNTVSWYQQALGQGPQFIFQYYREEENGRGNFPPRFSGLQFPNYSSELNVNALELDDSALYLCASSLPSGLAGYNEQFFGPGTRLTVL.

In its sample, this clonotype was seen a few times. The chain uses TRBV21-1 and TRBJ1-4; the table's D call of TRBD1 was not tested on the DNA. TRBV21-1 is noted as a pseudogene. The CDR3 extends over 17 amino acids. The DNA for the CDR3 is TGTGCCAGCAGCAAAAGCTTCCCGGGCGACTATAATGAAAAACTGTTTTTT. Amino acid sequence: CASSKSFPGDYNEKLFF.

This clonotype was seen many times. This chain connects TRBV20-1 to TRBJ1-5; 9 bases are a match to TRBD1. Germline V gene lookup returns CDR1 DFQATT and CDR2 SNEGSKA (reference sequence). J was trimmed by 5 bases and V by 5 bases; bases with no gene match: 7. CDR3 length: 14 amino acids. In nucleotides, the CDR3 is TGCAGTGCTCGACAGGGGGATCCTTATCAGCCCCAGCATTTT. Residues: CSARQGDPYQPQHF.

The chain recombines TRBV14 with TRBJ2-5; D is uncertain. Germline CDR1 is SGHDN and CDR2 is FVKESK. V was clipped by 3 bases and J by 5 bases, with 28 bases between them. The CDR3 has 19 residues. Written as DNA, the CDR3 is TGTGCCAGCAGCCAGACCCCAAAGTATCTCGGGCGCATCGGGGAGACCCAGTACTTC. This codes for CASSQTPKYLGRIGETQYF.

This sequence joins TRBV15 and TRBJ2-2; D is ambiguous. The V gene's germline CDR1 is LNHNV and CDR2 YYDKDF (reference sequence). Trimming took 7 bases from V and 0 from J, leaving 9 bases between them. The CDR3 is 14 residues long. Here the CDR3 reads CATKRNTNTGELFF. The CDR3 DNA reads as TGTGCCACCAAAAGAAACACGAACACCGGGGAGCTGTTTTTT.

This clonotype was recorded a few times. The V call is TRBV5-6, the J call TRBJ2-1; tentative D call: TRBD1 (6 bases). This CDR3 contains 15 residues. Per germline, CDR1 SGHDT and CDR2 YYEEEE. The V end was cut by 0 bases, the J end by 3 bases, with 10 bases between. This CDR3 is CASSLEGQNYNEQFF. The CDR3 DNA follows: TGTGCCAGCAGCTTGGAGGGACAAAACTACAATGAGCAGTTCTTC. The full variable domain, rest sourced from reference TRBV5-6 and TRBJ2-1, is DAGVTQSPTHLIKTRGQQVTLRCSPKSGHDTVSWYQQALGQGPQFIFQYYEEEERQRGNFPDRFSGHQFPNYSSELNVNALLLGDSALYLCASSLEGQNYNEQFFGPGTRLTVL.

Only a few counts were recorded for this clonotype. The chain has TRBV7-9 and TRBJ2-5, with TRBD2 matching 7 bases. The length of the CDR3 is 16 residues. With 5 bases clipped from V and 1 base from J, the junction kept 10 bases outside the gene matches. The germline CDR1 and CDR2 sequences are SEHNR and FQNEAQ (reference sequence). The CDR3 loop reads CASSERLALVQETQYF. In DNA form, the CDR3 reads TGTGCCAGCAGCGAACGACTAGCTCTGGTCCAAGAGACCCAGTACTTC.

The V and J genes are TRBV30 and TRBJ2-7; 10 bases map to TRBD1. Germline V gene data show CDR1 as GTSNPN and CDR2 as SVGIG (reference sequence). This CDR3 has 16 residues. Trimming removed 3 bases from V and 4 bases from J; junction bases left unmatched: 12. CDR3 protein: CAWRDLIGTGAYEQYF. The CDR3 DNA reads TGTGCCTGGAGGGACCTAATCGGGACAGGGGCTTACGAGCAGTACTTC.